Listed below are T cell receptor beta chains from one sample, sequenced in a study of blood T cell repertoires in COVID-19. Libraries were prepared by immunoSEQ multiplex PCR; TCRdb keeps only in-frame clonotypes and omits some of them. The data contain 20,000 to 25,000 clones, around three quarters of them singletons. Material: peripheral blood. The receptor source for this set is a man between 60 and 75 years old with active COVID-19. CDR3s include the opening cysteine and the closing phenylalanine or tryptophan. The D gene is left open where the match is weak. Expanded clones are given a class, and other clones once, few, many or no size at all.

CDR3 DNA: TGTGCCTGGGATTCTCCGAGCCGGGACAGCTCCTACGAGCAGTACTTC
CDR3 protein: CAWDSPSRDSSYEQYF
D gene: TRBD1
J gene: TRBJ2-7
clone size: medium-sized
V gene: TRBV30

CDR3 DNA: TGCGCCAGCAGCCAAGATCTGGGGAGCGATGAGCAGTTCTTC
CDR3 protein: CASSQDLGSDEQFF
D gene: NA
J gene: TRBJ2-1
clone size: NA
V gene: TRBV4-1

CDR3 DNA: TGTGCCACCAGCCGGACTAGCGGTACCTACGAGCAGTACTTC
CDR3 protein: CATSRTSGTYEQYF
D gene: TRBD2
J gene: TRBJ2-7
clone size: NA
V gene: TRBV24-1

CDR3 DNA: TGTGCCAGCAGCGTTGACAGCGGGAGTTATGGCACAGATACGCAGTATTTT
CDR3 protein: CASSVDSGSYGTDTQYF
D gene: TRBD2
J gene: TRBJ2-3
clone size: NA
V gene: TRBV9

CDR3 DNA: TGCAGCGTTGAAGGCCTAGCCAATGAGCAGTTCTTC
CDR3 protein: CSVEGLANEQFF
D gene: NA
J gene: TRBJ2-1
clone size: NA
V gene: TRBV29-1

CDR3 DNA: TGCGCCAGCAGCAAGGACAGGGGAAACCATGAGCAGTTCTTC
CDR3 protein: CASSKDRGNHEQFF
D gene: TRBD1
J gene: TRBJ2-1
clone size: once
V gene: TRBV5-1

CDR3 DNA: TGTGCCAGCTCACTAGAAGGACTAGCGGTTACCTACGAGCAGTACTTC
CDR3 protein: CASSLEGLAVTYEQYF
D gene: TRBD2
J gene: TRBJ2-7
clone size: NA
V gene: TRBV18

CDR3 DNA: TGTGCCAGCAGTTTATCCGGGACAAGGGTGTATTTT
CDR3 protein: CASSLSGTRVYF
D gene: NA
J gene: TRBJ2-3
clone size: once
V gene: TRBV28

CDR3 DNA: TGTGCCACCAGTGATGTAGGACTAGCGGGAGAGGGGCACACAGATACGCAGTATTTT
CDR3 protein: CATSDVGLAGEGHTDTQYF
D gene: TRBD2
J gene: TRBJ2-3
clone size: NA
V gene: TRBV24-1

CDR3 DNA: TGCGCCAGCGGGGTTCGGCACAGGGGGCGGAACTATGGCTACACCTTC
CDR3 protein: CASGVRHRGRNYGYTF
D gene: TRBD1
J gene: TRBJ1-2
clone size: few
V gene: TRBV4-1